The clone carrying this T cell receptor beta chain turned up a few times. The length of the CDR3 is 14 residues. In germline, CDR1 is MNHNY, CDR2 SVGAGI (reference sequence). V was clipped by 6 bases and J by 9 bases; unmatched bases: 6. Study processing details: How many nucleated cells were present was estimated from reference gene primer amplification. Generated by immunoSEQ multiplex PCR, the TCRdb table keeps only in-frame clones and is missing some. The V and J calls and clone size are taken from that table; D and trimming were inferred from the DNA. This sample yields some 190,000 clones, of which approximately 80% are seen a single time; about 4% belongs to the top ten. This sample is part of a study of blood T cell repertoires in COVID-19. For the study at large: The United States, Italy and Spain supplied acute and convalescent COVID-19 samples.

Participants came from some 26 US areas, aged roughly 18 to 95 years. Clinical histories supplied by participants themselves formed the basis of cohort assignment. What was sequenced was PBMCs or T cells enriched from blood (not recorded which). This chain links TRBV6-6 with TRBJ1-6; TRBD1 aligns across 9 bases. The TCR sequence derives from a young man with acute COVID-19. This chain's CDR3 is CASRSDRGGSPLHF. CDR3 coding DNA: TGTGCCAGCAGATCGGACAGGGGCGGTTCACCCCTCCACTTT.